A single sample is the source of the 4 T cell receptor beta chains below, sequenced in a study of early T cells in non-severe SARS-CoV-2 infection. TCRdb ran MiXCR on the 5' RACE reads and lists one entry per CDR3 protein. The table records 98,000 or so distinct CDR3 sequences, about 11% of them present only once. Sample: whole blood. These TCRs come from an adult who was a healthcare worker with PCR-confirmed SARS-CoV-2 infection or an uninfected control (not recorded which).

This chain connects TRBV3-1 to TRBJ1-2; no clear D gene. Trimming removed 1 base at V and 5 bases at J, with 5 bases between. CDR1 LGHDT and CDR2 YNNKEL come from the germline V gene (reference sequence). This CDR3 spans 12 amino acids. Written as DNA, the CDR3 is TGTGCCAGCAGCCAAGCGGGGTATGGCTACACCTTC. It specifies CASSQAGYGYTF.

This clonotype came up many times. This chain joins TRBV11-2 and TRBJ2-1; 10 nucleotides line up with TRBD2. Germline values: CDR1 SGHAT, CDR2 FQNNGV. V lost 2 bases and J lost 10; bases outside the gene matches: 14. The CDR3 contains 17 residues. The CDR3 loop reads CASSLLRPAGGFREQFF. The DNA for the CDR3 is TGTGCCAGCAGCTTATTGCGTCCAGCGGGAGGGTTCAGGGAGCAGTTCTTC.

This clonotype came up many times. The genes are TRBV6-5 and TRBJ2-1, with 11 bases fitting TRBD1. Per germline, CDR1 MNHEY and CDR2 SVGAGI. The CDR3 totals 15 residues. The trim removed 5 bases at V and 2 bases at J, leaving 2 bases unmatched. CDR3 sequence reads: CASSRDRGTYNEQFF. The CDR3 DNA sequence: TGTGCCAGCAGTCGGGACAGGGGGACCTACAATGAGCAGTTCTTC.

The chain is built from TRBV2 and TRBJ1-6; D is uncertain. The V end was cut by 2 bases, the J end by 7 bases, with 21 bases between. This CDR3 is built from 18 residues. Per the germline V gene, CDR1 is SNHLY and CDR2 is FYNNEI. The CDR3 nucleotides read TGTGCCAGCAGTGAATCGTCAGCCAAACCGAGGGTGAATTCACCCCTCCACTTT. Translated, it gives CASSESSAKPRVNSPLHF.